The present T cell receptor beta chain was sequenced within a study of cytomegalovirus exposure and HLA in healthy donors. Findings and limits, study-wide: The study recorded some 160 TCR beta chains that were cytomegalovirus-associated. The dataset shows that most TCR sequences were rare, while some public TCRs occurred in many donors. CMV antigen specificity was confirmed in vitro for a few CMV-associated chains. The tendency of first-cohort TCR clusters to co-occur in the 90 to 150 validation repertoires was the finding of a later analysis.

About this clone: Its antigen is unknown.

The assay was immunoSEQ multiplex PCR, and TCRdb's table has in-frame clones only and misses some. The sample includes 110,000 or so clones, approximately 86% seen only once; the top ten take about 4.1%. The receptor comes from a man between 18 and 35 years old in good health and CMV-seropositive. The specimen was PBMCs.

The CDR3 loop reads CASSPSGVGGYTF. The DNA of the CDR3 is TGTGCCAGCAGCCCCAGCGGGGTGGGTGGCTACACCTTC. The V call is TRBV7-2, the J call TRBJ1-2; D gene uncertain. The CDR3 runs to 13 residues. Trimming removed 5 bases at V and 7 bases at J, with 14 bases between. CDR1 is SGHTA and CDR2 is FQGNSA in the germline V gene.